The sequence of this T cell receptor beta chain was determined in a study of technical replicates of blood from a few donors. Per the germline V gene, CDR1 is LNHDA and CDR2 is SQIVND (reference sequence). V was pared by 9 bases and J by 4 bases, with 9 bases between. The CDR3 loop spans 11 amino acids. The data were produced by immunoSEQ multiplex PCR, yet TCRdb's version contains in-frame clones alone and is incomplete. The table shows roughly 64,000 clones, with 86% occurring only once. The V gene is TRBV19, the J gene TRBJ2-5, with D unclear. The source of this sequence is a human donor in good health. Some clones in this sample may be carry-over from other donors' samples. The sequenced sample consisted of PBMCs. The CDR3 bases are TGTGCCAGATTTACAGTAGAGACCCAGTACTTC. This encodes CARFTVETQYF.